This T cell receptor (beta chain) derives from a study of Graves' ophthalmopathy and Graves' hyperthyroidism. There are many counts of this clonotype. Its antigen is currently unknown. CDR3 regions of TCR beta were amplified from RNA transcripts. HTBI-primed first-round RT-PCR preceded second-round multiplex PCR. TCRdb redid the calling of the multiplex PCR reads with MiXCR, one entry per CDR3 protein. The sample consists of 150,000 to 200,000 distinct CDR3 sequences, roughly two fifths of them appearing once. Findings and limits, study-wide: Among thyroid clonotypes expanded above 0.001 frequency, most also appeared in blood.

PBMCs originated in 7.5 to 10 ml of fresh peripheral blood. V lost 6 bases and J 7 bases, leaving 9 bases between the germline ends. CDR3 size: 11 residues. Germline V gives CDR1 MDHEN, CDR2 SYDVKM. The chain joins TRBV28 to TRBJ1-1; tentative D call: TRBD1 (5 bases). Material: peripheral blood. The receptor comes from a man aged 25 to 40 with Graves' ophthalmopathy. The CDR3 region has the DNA TGTGCCAGCAGGGGGGGGTTTGAAGCTTTCTTT. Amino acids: CASRGGFEAFF.